These T cell receptor beta chains were read from a single sample in a study of shared clonotypes between healthy human individuals. Clones were sequenced by immunoSEQ multiplex PCR, and TCRdb holds only the in-frame ones, with some missing. The sample comprises around 500,000 clones, roughly 85% of which are singletons, and around 12% rests with the top ten. The sequenced material came from PBMCs. These receptors came from a woman aged 40 to 50 in good health. Some clones in this sample may be carry-over from other donors' samples. The CDR3 runs from the conserved cysteine through the conserved F or W. D genes are given only for firm matches. Clone size appears in some rows only: once, few, many, or a class for an expanded clone.

len | abundance | d_gene | j_gene | v_gene | CDR3aa | CDR3nt
14 | . | TRBD1 | TRBJ1-4 | TRBV28 | CASRLQGDDEKLFF | TGTGCCAGCAGACTACAGGGGGACGATGAAAAACTGTTTTTT
20 | . | TRBD2 | TRBJ2-3 | TRBV4-2 | CASSQEVGAGGRLSTDTQYF | TGTGCCAGCAGCCAAGAGGTGGGAGCGGGAGGGCGTCTCAGCACAGATACGCAGTATTTT
14 | . | TRBD2 | TRBJ2-5 | TRBV19 | CASGRTSGQETQYF | TGTGCCAGCGGGAGGACTAGCGGGCAAGAGACCCAGTACTTC
14 | once | TRBD1 | TRBJ2-7 | TRBV19 | CASSLRQGSYEQYF | TGTGCCAGTAGTCTCCGACAGGGTTCCTACGAGCAGTACTTC
15 | . | TRBD2 | TRBJ2-7 | TRBV6-4 | CASSAVLAGVDEQYF | TGTGCCAGCAGTGCGGTATTAGCGGGAGTTGACGAGCAGTACTTC
14 | . | . | TRBJ2-3 | TRBV5-1 | CASEPCSVSDTQYF | TGCGCCAGCGAACCTTGTAGTGTTTCAGATACGCAGTATTTT
13 | few | . | TRBJ1-1 | TRBV11-3 | CASSSEFNTEAFF | TGTGCCAGCAGCTCGGAGTTCAACACTGAAGCTTTCTTT
13 | . | TRBD1 | TRBJ1-5 | TRBV5-1 | CASSSDVTGVQHF | TGCGCCAGCAGCTCAGACGTGACAGGGGTCCAGCATTTT
16 | once | . | TRBJ2-1 | TRBV9 | CASSLNAVQSYNEQFF | TGTGCCAGCAGCCTAAACGCGGTGCAATCCTACAATGAGCAGTTCTTC
14 | . | TRBD1 | TRBJ1-5 | TRBV28 | CASRTTGENQPQHF | TGTGCCAGCAGGACGACAGGGGAGAATCAGCCCCAGCATTTT
18 | . | . | TRBJ2-6 | TRBV7-8 | CASSIHSYPQSRANVLTF | TGTGCCAGCAGCATACACAGTTACCCACAAAGTCGGGCCAACGTCCTGACTTTC
16 | . | TRBD1 | TRBJ2-1 | TRBV6-4 | CASSEGSGTGGNEQFF | TGTGCCAGCAGTGAGGGATCCGGGACAGGGGGCAATGAGCAGTTCTTC
16 | few | TRBD2 | TRBJ2-3 | TRBV15 | CATSRDSGRARDTQYF | TGTGCCACCAGCAGAGATAGCGGGAGGGCCAGGGATACGCAGTATTTT
15 | once | TRBD2 | TRBJ2-5 | TRBV7-7 | CASSSLAGVEETQYF | TGTGCTAGCAGCTCACTAGCGGGAGTAGAGGAGACCCAGTACTTC
17 | . | . | TRBJ2-1 | TRBV7-9 | CASSFDQAASSYNEQFF | TGTGCCAGCAGCTTTGATCAGGCCGCTAGCTCCTACAATGAGCAGTTCTTC
13 | few | TRBD2 | TRBJ2-1 | TRBV2 | CASRLAFYNEQFF | TGTGCCAGCAGACTAGCGTTCTACAATGAGCAGTTCTTC
18 | . | TRBD1 | TRBJ1-2 | TRBV4-1 | CASSLLTLRDSGHYGYTF | TGCGCCAGCAGCCTTCTTACCCTAAGGGACAGCGGTCACTATGGCTACACCTTC
14 | . | . | TRBJ2-7 | TRBV27 | CASKNSGNSYEQYF | TGTGCCAGCAAGAATAGCGGAAACTCCTACGAGCAGTACTTC
17 | . | . | TRBJ1-1 | TRBV19 | CASSRGTARGRNTEAFF | TGTGCCAGTAGTAGGGGTACTGCCAGGGGAAGGAACACTGAAGCTTTCTTT
15 | . | TRBD2 | TRBJ2-7 | TRBV9 | CASSPSLAGGHEQYF | TGTGCCAGCAGCCCCTCACTAGCGGGAGGCCACGAGCAGTACTTC
14 | . | . | TRBJ2-3 | TRBV4-3 | CASSQDAGTDTQYF | TGCGCCAGCAGCCAAGATGCCGGCACAGATACGCAGTATTTT
14 | few | TRBD2 | TRBJ2-7 | TRBV6-5 | CASSYSTPPSGSYF | TGTGCCAGCAGTTACTCGACCCCCCCTAGCGGGAGTTACTTC
18 | . | TRBD2 | TRBJ2-1 | TRBV15 | CATSGWRGSGATYNEQFF | TGTGCCACCAGCGGTTGGAGGGGTAGCGGGGCAACCTACAATGAGCAGTTCTTC
14 | . | . | TRBJ1-5 | TRBV19 | CATNPTGGNQPQHF | TGTGCCACTAACCCGACGGGTGGCAATCAGCCCCAGCATTTT
15 | once | . | TRBJ1-4 | TRBV19 | CASSVSWGTNEKLFF | TGTGCCAGTAGCGTTTCCTGGGGTACTAATGAAAAACTGTTTTTT
15 | few | TRBD2 | TRBJ2-7 | TRBV11-2 | CASSLVRGGRYEQYF | TGTGCCAGCAGCTTAGTTAGGGGAGGGCGTTACGAGCAGTACTTC
15 | . | . | TRBJ2-6 | TRBV10-3 | CAISDQDSGANVLTF | TGTGCCATCAGTGACCAGGACTCTGGGGCCAACGTCCTGACTTTC
14 | . | . | TRBJ2-7 | TRBV18 | CASSHRQATYEQYF | TGTGCCAGCTCGCACAGACAGGCCACCTACGAGCAGTACTTC
14 | . | TRBD2 | TRBJ2-1 | TRBV2 | CASIRTSGNNEQFF | TGTGCCAGCATCCGGACTAGCGGGAACAATGAGCAGTTCTTC
11 | . | . | TRBJ2-3 | TRBV28 | CASQSTDTQYF | TGTGCCAGCCAGAGCACAGATACGCAGTATTTT
14 | . | . | TRBJ2-7 | TRBV27 | CASSLGGADYEQYF | TGTGCCAGCAGTTTAGGGGGCGCGGACTACGAGCAGTACTTC
15 | . | . | TRBJ2-2 | TRBV6-1 | CASKIRGGLTGELFF | TGTGCCAGCAAAATCAGGGGTGGGCTAACCGGGGAGCTGTTTTTT
15 | . | . | TRBJ2-7 | TRBV27 | CASSLRHGYSYEQYF | TGTGCCAGCAGTTTAAGGCACGGGTATAGTTACGAGCAGTACTTC
13 | . | TRBD1 | TRBJ2-3 | TRBV11-2 | CASRRRQGDTQYF | TGTGCCAGCAGACGCAGACAGGGAGATACGCAGTATTTT
15 | . | . | TRBJ2-1 | TRBV7-9 | CASSLSRAGGNEQFF | TGTGCCAGCAGCTTATCGCGGGCCGGGGGCAATGAGCAGTTCTTC
14 | . | . | TRBJ2-2 | TRBV6-4 | CASSDSTGSGELFF | TGTGCCAGCAGTGACTCGACCGGGTCCGGGGAGCTGTTTTTT
14 | . | . | TRBJ1-5 | TRBV6-1 | CASSEDRVYQPQHF | TGTGCCAGCAGTGAAGACAGGGTGTATCAGCCCCAGCATTTT
15 | . | . | TRBJ2-5 | TRBV28 | CASSWGATGQETQYF | TGTGCCAGCAGTTGGGGGGCGACGGGGCAAGAGACCCAGTACTTC
13 | once | . | TRBJ1-2 | TRBV4-3 | CASSPASHYGYTF | TGCGCCAGCAGCCCCGCGTCCCACTATGGCTACACCTTC
14 | once | TRBD2 | TRBJ2-7 | TRBV6-6 | CASSNSGSGFEQYF | TGTGCCAGCAGCAATAGCGGGAGCGGTTTCGAGCAGTACTTC
14 | once | . | TRBJ2-3 | TRBV11-3 | CASSLDSGTDTQYF | TGTGCCAGCAGCTTAGATTCTGGCACAGATACGCAGTATTTT
17 | . | . | TRBJ2-7 | TRBV7-9 | CASSSPNGASPGYEQYF | TGTGCCAGCAGCTCCCCCAATGGGGCTTCGCCAGGTTACGAGCAGTACTTC
16 | once | TRBD2 | TRBJ2-1 | TRBV19 | CASSIPGTSVNNEQFF | TGTGCCAGTAGTATCCCCGGGACTAGCGTGAACAATGAGCAGTTCTTC
12 | . | . | TRBJ1-1 | TRBV10-2 | CASSERDFEAFF | TGCGCCAGCAGTGAGAGGGACTTTGAAGCTTTCTTT
12 | . | . | TRBJ2-1 | TRBV11-3 | CASSGGRDEQFF | TGTGCCAGCAGCGGGGGGCGGGATGAGCAGTTCTTC
13 | . | . | TRBJ2-7 | TRBV27 | CASSPLGGGEQYF | TGTGCCAGCAGTCCATTGGGGGGCGGCGAGCAGTACTTC
17 | . | TRBD1 | TRBJ2-2 | TRBV7-2 | CASSPSRGQGASGELFF | TGTGCCAGCAGCCCGAGCCGGGGACAGGGGGCGTCCGGGGAGCTGTTTTTT
16 | . | TRBD1 | TRBJ2-1 | TRBV4-1 | CASRGRGLAQYNEQFF | TGCGCCAGCAGGGGAAGGGGGCTGGCCCAATACAATGAGCAGTTCTTC
14 | . | . | TRBJ1-4 | TRBV30 | CAWSVRGAGEKLFF | TGTGCCTGGAGTGTACGGGGTGCAGGTGAAAAACTGTTTTTT
12 | . | . | TRBJ2-7 | TRBV30 | CAWSGGAPEQYF | TGTGCCTGGAGCGGAGGTGCCCCCGAGCAGTACTTC